This T cell receptor (beta chain) was sequenced in a study of T-cell memory formation after mild COVID-19. Whole-study results and caveats: Shrinking CD4+ clones were chiefly CM and EM; CD8+ ones were chiefly EMRA.

This clonotype has just a few counts. Its specificity is unknown. Germline V gives CDR1 LGHDT, CDR2 YNNKEL (reference sequence). V lost 8 bases, J lost 4 bases, and 8 bases lay in between. The CDR3 has 12 amino acids. TCRdb reprocessed the 5' RACE reads with MiXCR, giving one entry per CDR3 protein. The sample has hundreds of thousands of distinct CDR3 sequences, 20% to 25% seen once. The chain has TRBV3-1 and TRBJ2-2; unclear D gene. Sequencing input: PBMCs or a T cell subset sorted from them (not recorded which). The clonotype comes from a young man who had mild COVID-19 (a few samples of this study predate the infection). Cell type and time point are not known. Here the CDR3 reads CASWTGTGELFF. CDR3 DNA: TGTGCCAGCTGGACCGGCACCGGGGAGCTGTTTTTT.